This T cell receptor beta chain was retrieved from a study of read filtering for tumor transcriptome and immune sequencing. About the study: Per sample, TCR-region reads ranged about 4 to 11 million by IR-seq, roughly 85 to 1,300 by RNA-seq. The study's findings and limits: Around 80% of IR-seq clonotypes had a single read, yet these held approximately 4% of reads. Even smaller IR-seq throughput identified most shared clonotypes.

This library used around 400 ng RNA and molecular barcoded adaptors spanning alpha/delta and beta/gamma chains. One entry per CDR3 protein results from TCRdb running MiXCR on the reads. The sample has more than 100,000 distinct CDR3 sequences; 13% are singletons. Sampling of bone marrow took place during active disease in every patient. This clonotype was seen many times. Its specificity is not known. CDR1 and CDR2 from the germline V gene are ENHRY and SYGVKD. The J segment lost 5 bases and the V segment lost 2 bases, leaving 6 bases of the junction unmatched. This CDR3 comprises 15 residues. The chain employs TRBV10-3 and TRBJ1-1; 9 nucleotides match TRBD1. The sample taken for sequencing was a population of CD138-negative cells sorted from bone marrow. This clonotype originated in a donor at least 40 years old with multiple myeloma. The CDR3 is CAISEGGQGGTEAFF. The DNA of the CDR3 is TGTGCCATCAGTGAGGGGGGACAGGGCGGTACTGAAGCTTTCTTT.